This T cell receptor beta chain was sequenced for a study of blood T cell repertoires in COVID-19. Study background: COVID-19 samples from acute and convalescent phases originated in the United States, Italy and Spain. T cells, B-cell-depleted T cells, or PBMCs provided the cDNA or gDNA that served as material.

With 5 bases clipped from V and 4 bases from J, the junction kept 8 bases outside the gene matches. CDR1 and CDR2 (germline): MNHEY, SMNVEV (reference sequence). The CDR3 loop spans 16 amino acids. This clone has just one count. Sequenced by immunoSEQ multiplex PCR; TCRdb stores in-frame clones only, minus some. The sample shows 270,000 or so clones, about 85% of them seen only once. V gene TRBV27 combines with J gene TRBJ2-1, with TRBD2 matching 10 bases. This TCR was sampled from a human donor in a cohort sampled during active COVID-19. Sequencing was done on a sample of peripheral blood. As DNA, the CDR3 is TGTGCCAGCAGTGAAAGCGGGAGGGCCTGGTACAATGAGCAGTTCTTC. Protein: CASSESGRAWYNEQFF.